Sequencing of this T cell receptor beta chain was carried out in a study of CD8 T cells in Susac syndrome. RNA, at roughly 0.5 to 1 ug, was reverse transcribed with random hexamers. A single record per CDR3 protein comes from TCRdb applying MiXCR to the immunoSEQ multiplex PCR reads. This table has about 180,000 distinct CDR3 sequences, around 96% appearing once. Germline V gives CDR1 SGHNT, CDR2 YYREEE (reference sequence). Trimming took 0 bases from V and 7 from J, leaving 13 bases between them. This CDR3 spans 14 amino acids. The specimen was CD4+ T cells from PBMCs. The receptor was derived from a human donor with Susac syndrome. The V gene is TRBV5-4, the J gene TRBJ2-5; D gene unclear. CDR3 DNA: TGTGCCAGCAGCTTGGGCGATAGCTATGGGACCCAGTACTTC. This translates into CASSLGDSYGTQYF.